The 10 T cell receptor beta chains given below trace back to one sample, sequenced in a study of T cell responses to AZD1222 COVID-19 vaccine. TCRdb keeps only in-frame clones here, not all; method: immunoSEQ multiplex PCR. This sample has around 130,000 clones, with approximately 91% found just once. This sample comprised peripheral blood, obtained 28 days after the second AZD1222 dose. These receptors were taken from an adult who received the AZD1222 COVID-19 vaccine.

V usage is TRBV4-2 and J usage is TRBJ1-4, with 7 bases lining up with TRBD1. This CDR3 is 14 amino acids long. The V segment lost 1 base and the J segment 7 bases; nucleotides outside the gene matches: 3. CDR1 LGHNA and CDR2 YNFKEQ come from the germline V gene. CDR3 bases: TGTGCCAGCAGCCAAGGACAGGGTGGTGAAAAACTGTTTTTT. Its translation: CASSQGQGGEKLFF.

The chain carries TRBV29-1 and TRBJ2-7; D unclear. In germline, CDR1 is SQVTM, CDR2 ANQGSEA. The CDR3 runs to 14 residues. V lost 4 bases, J lost 5 bases, and 18 bases lay in between. Here the CDR3 reads CSVGEPTPSHEQYF. In nucleotides, the CDR3 is TGCAGCGTTGGGGAACCCACTCCGTCCCACGAGCAGTACTTC.

This chain links TRBV20-1 with TRBJ2-3, with D unresolved. The CDR3 runs to 11 residues. Germline V lookup: CDR1 DFQATT, CDR2 SNEGSKA (reference sequence). The germline V and J ends were trimmed by 6 bases and 1 base, with 5 bases remaining between them. The CDR3 is CSAPRTDTQYF. The CDR3 DNA is TGCAGTGCCCCACGCACAGATACGCAGTATTTT.

In its sample, this clone was seen a few times. This chain uses TRBV11-1 with TRBJ2-2, with D perhaps TRBD2 (7 bases). This CDR3 contains 15 residues. V was clipped by 5 bases and J by 6 bases, with 16 bases between them. Germline V lookup: CDR1 SGHAT, CDR2 FQDESV (reference sequence). CDR3 DNA: TGTGCCAGCAGCCTCCAAGGGGGGGCTGCCGGGGAGCTGTTTTTT. This gives the protein CASSLQGGAAGELFF.

In this sample, this clone turned up once. This chain links TRBV5-1 with TRBJ1-2, with D possibly matching TRBD1 (5 bases). Germline lookup yields CDR1 SGHRS and CDR2 YFSETQ. V dropped 0 bases and J dropped 7 bases, with 13 bases sitting between them. CDR3 length: 14 residues. The CDR3 DNA reads as TGCGCCAGCAGCTTGGTGGCCAGGGAGGTTGGCTACACCTTC. This codes for CASSLVAREVGYTF.

V usage is TRBV5-6 and J usage is TRBJ1-6; D is unresolved. The CDR3 is 16 residues long. Germline loops: CDR1 SGHDT, CDR2 YYEEEE. Trimming shortened V by 4 bases and J by 14 bases, and 25 bases separated the two germline ends. CDR3 sequence: CASSHFQSKARTALHF. The DNA for the CDR3 is TGTGCCAGCAGCCACTTCCAGTCCAAGGCCCGTACAGCCCTCCACTTT.

The gene calls are TRBV6-5 and TRBJ2-7; possibly TRBD1 for D (5 bases). This CDR3 contains 15 residues. The V end lost 3 bases, the J end lost 1 base, and 13 bases lay between the germline ends. Germline loops: CDR1 MNHEY, CDR2 SVGAGI. CDR3 DNA: TGTGCCAGCAGTTATTCATCGACAGTTTCCTACGAGCAGTACTTC. It encodes CASSYSSTVSYEQYF.

V is TRBV7-6 and J is TRBJ1-1; D is unresolved. The CDR3 loop spans 13 amino acids. Germline V gives CDR1 SGHVS, CDR2 FNYEAQ. V was shortened by 5 bases and J by 1 base, with 8 bases between the two germline ends. This CDR3 is CASSTQENTEAFF. CDR3 bases: TGTGCCAGCAGCACCCAGGAGAACACTGAAGCTTTCTTT. Variable domain in full (rest from reference TRBV7-6 and TRBJ1-1): GAGVSQSPRYKVTKRGQDVALRCDPISGHVSLYWYRQALGQGPEFLTYFNYEAQQDKSGLPNDRFSAERPEGSISTLTIQRTEQRDSAMYRCASSTQENTEAFFGQGTRLTVV.

The rearrangement links TRBV4-1 to TRBJ2-7; 9 positions agree with TRBD2. V gave up 0 bases and J gave up 5 bases; unmatched junction bases: 11. Germline CDR1 MGHRA, CDR2 YSYEKL. This CDR3 is built from 17 residues. The CDR3 here is CASSQEGAGGADHEQYF. CDR3 in DNA: TGCGCCAGCAGCCAAGAAGGAGCGGGGGGCGCCGACCACGAGCAGTACTTC.

CDR3 nucleotides: TGTGCCAGCAGTTACGGCCGGTACGGGAGAAGGGGGACGCAGTATTTT. This sequence encodes CASSYGRYGRRGTQYF. The V and J genes are TRBV28 and TRBJ2-3; D may correspond to TRBD1 or TRBD2 (6 bases each). Germline V gives CDR1 MDHEN, CDR2 SYDVKM. The CDR3 totals 16 residues. With 4 bases removed from V and 9 bases from J, the gap between germline ends came to 23 bases.